This T cell receptor beta chain was sequenced during a study of OX40 agonist ivuxolimab in advanced cancers. TCRdb's copy holds only in-frame clones and misses some; the assay was immunoSEQ multiplex PCR. Counted here are around 70,000 clones, 86% occurring once; the ten biggest clones make up 6.9%. The junction had 7 bases not matched to a gene; V was cut back by 1 base and J by 6 bases. This CDR3 region has 16 residues. CDR1 KGHSH and CDR2 LQKENI come from the germline V gene. The receptor was derived from an adult with an advanced solid tumor such as melanoma, head and neck, liver or kidney cancer. The chain couples TRBV18 to TRBJ2-5, with 11 bases lining up with TRBD2. Sample: CD4+ or CD8+ T cells sorted from blood, taken in a trial of the OX40 agonist ivuxolimab. The CDR3 nucleotides are TGTGCCAGCTCACCACGGGCTAGCGGGGGGATACAGACCCAGTACTTC. It encodes CASSPRASGGIQTQYF.